Below, 4 T cell receptor beta chains from the same sample are listed, as sequenced in a study of blood T cell repertoires in COVID-19. Some clones are missing from TCRdb's copy, which holds only in-frame ones; the method was immunoSEQ multiplex PCR. Of some 200,000 clones listed, roughly four fifths were seen once; the top ten hold roughly 7%. The sequenced material came from peripheral blood. The receptor source for this set is a woman of 80 years or more with COVID-19, enrolled during active disease.

The V gene is TRBV6-5, the J gene TRBJ1-1; the match to TRBD1 covers 10 bases. Per the germline V gene, CDR1 is MNHEY and CDR2 is SVGAGI. After removal of 2 bases from V and 11 bases from J, the junction contained 14 bases not matched to a gene. The CDR3 sequence is 16 residues long. The CDR3 DNA sequence: TGTGCCAGCAGTTACGCCTCCGGGACAGGGGCGAGCGAGGCTTTCTTT. It yields the protein CASSYASGTGASEAFF.

The chain is built from TRBV5-1 and TRBJ2-7, with 7 bases matching TRBD1. The germline V gene encodes CDR1 SGHRS and CDR2 YFSETQ. V trimming: 0 bases; J trimming: 3 bases; junction bases outside the gene matches: 9. The CDR3 is made up of 16 amino acids. In DNA form, the CDR3 reads TGCGCCAGCAGCTTGGAATCGACAGGGATAATCTACGAGCAGTACTTC. Protein sequence: CASSLESTGIIYEQYF.

The chain employs TRBV29-1 and TRBJ1-4; 9 bases line up with TRBD1. CDR1 is SQVTM and CDR2 is ANQGSEA in the germline V gene. This CDR3 contains 15 residues. Trimming at V came to 5 bases and at J to 4 bases, leaving 8 bases not matched to a gene. The CDR3 DNA reads as TGCAGCGTTACCCAGGGACAGGGATATAATGAAAAACTGTTTTTT. It codes for CSVTQGQGYNEKLFF.

This clone was counted only a few times. The chain links TRBV5-1 to TRBJ2-5, with D uncertain. CDR1 SGHRS and CDR2 YFSETQ come from the germline V gene. V dropped 4 bases and J dropped 0 bases, with 4 bases sitting between them. The CDR3 has 12 amino acids. The CDR3 DNA sequence: TGCGCCAGCAGCCCTGACCAAGAGACCCAGTACTTC. This translates into CASSPDQETQYF.